Given below is one T cell receptor (beta chain) in context. Its antigen is not identified. This was a survey-level run. This table comes from immunoSEQ multiplex PCR, and its TCRdb copy is limited to in-frame clones, with some not included. The sample contains more than 15,000 clones, about two thirds of which appear only once. The data originate from a study of pediatric ulcerative colitis. General study points: No controls had the two rectal clonotypes shared by ulcerative colitis patients.

V dropped 3 bases and J dropped 2 bases, with 14 bases sitting between them. The CDR3 is 15 amino acids. The germline V gene has CDR1 LNHDA and CDR2 SQIVND (reference sequence). The rectum was sampled with one to two pinch biopsies at colonoscopy. No immunosuppressive drugs were given to ulcerative colitis patients before diagnostic colonoscopy. This chain joins TRBV19 and TRBJ2-7; no clear D gene. Sequenced: gut tissue. This sequence was found in a girl aged 5 to 17 with moderate ulcerative colitis. The CDR3, as DNA: TGTGCCAGTAGTATTTCGGCAGGTTATACCTACGAGCAGTACTTC. It encodes CASSISAGYTYEQYF.